A selection of T cell receptor beta chains follows, all from one sample in a study of graft-versus-host responses after intestinal transplantation. TCRdb keeps only in-frame clones here, not all; method: immunoSEQ multiplex PCR. In the table there are about 69,000 clones, around 90% of which are singletons. The specimen was bone marrow, collected 700 to 850 days after intestinal transplantation. Receptors were obtained from a human patient who received an intestinal transplant, so some T cells may come from the graft donor. Both conserved end residues are part of each CDR3. D genes are given only for firm matches. Part of the rows lack a size; the others show once, few, many or a class for expanded clones.

J: TRBJ2-1
V: TRBV7-9
size: NA
D: NA
CDR3: CASSLVGLAKADEQFF
DNA: TGTGCCAGCAGCTTAGTCGGGCTAGCCAAGGCGGATGAGCAGTTCTTC

J: TRBJ2-7
V: TRBV7-2
size: NA
D: TRBD1
CDR3: CASSLLGTGLEQYF
DNA: TGTGCCAGCAGCTTACTGGGGACAGGGCTCGAGCAGTACTTC

J: TRBJ2-7
V: TRBV5-5
size: NA
D: TRBD2
CDR3: CASSSPGLAGFEQYF
DNA: TGTGCCAGCAGCTCTCCGGGACTAGCGGGATTCGAGCAGTACTTC

J: TRBJ2-2
V: TRBV5-1
size: NA
D: TRBD2
CDR3: CASSPGLSNTGELFF
DNA: TGCGCCAGCAGCCCGGGACTATCGAACACCGGGGAGCTGTTTTTT

J: TRBJ1-3
V: TRBV18
size: NA
D: TRBD1
CDR3: CASSPAGQGSGNTIYF
DNA: TGTGCCAGCTCACCGGCGGGACAGGGGTCTGGAAACACCATATATTTT

J: TRBJ1-1
V: TRBV7-3
size: NA
D: NA
CDR3: CASSLTAGDEAFF
DNA: TGTGCCAGCAGCTTAACTGCAGGGGACGAAGCTTTCTTT

J: TRBJ1-2
V: TRBV14
size: NA
D: NA
CDR3: CASSQAFYGYTF
DNA: TGTGCCAGCAGCCAGGCGTTCTATGGCTACACCTTC

J: TRBJ2-3
V: TRBV29-1
size: NA
D: NA
CDR3: CSVGRADTQYF
DNA: TGCAGCGTTGGGAGGGCAGATACGCAGTATTTT

J: TRBJ2-6
V: TRBV7-6
size: NA
D: NA
CDR3: CASSLGGIASGANVLTF
DNA: TGTGCCAGCAGCTTAGGGGGTATAGCATCAGGGGCCAACGTCCTGACTTTC

J: TRBJ2-3
V: TRBV5-1
size: NA
D: NA
CDR3: CASSLMPGRTDTQYF
DNA: TGCGCCAGCAGCTTGATGCCAGGGAGGACAGATACGCAGTATTTT

J: TRBJ1-4
V: TRBV7-9
size: NA
D: NA
CDR3: CASSPPYGEEKLFF
DNA: TGTGCCAGCAGCCCGCCGTACGGGGAAGAAAAACTGTTTTTT

J: TRBJ2-7
V: TRBV18
size: once
D: NA
CDR3: CASSPRQDYEQYF
DNA: TGTGCCAGCTCACCCCGACAGGACTACGAGCAGTACTTC

J: TRBJ2-3
V: TRBV9
size: NA
D: NA
CDR3: CASSGTSSPTDTQYF
DNA: TGTGCCAGCAGCGGAACTAGTTCCCCCACAGATACGCAGTATTTT

J: TRBJ2-7
V: TRBV10-3
size: once
D: NA
CDR3: CAISVRDLPPNEQYF
DNA: TGTGCCATCAGTGTAAGGGACCTCCCCCCGAACGAGCAGTACTTC

J: TRBJ1-3
V: TRBV10-2
size: NA
D: NA
CDR3: CATKQGAGNTIYF
DNA: TGCGCCACAAAGCAGGGTGCAGGAAACACCATATATTTT

J: TRBJ1-5
V: TRBV5-6
size: NA
D: NA
CDR3: CASSPDGGDQPQHF
DNA: TGTGCCAGCAGCCCGGATGGGGGGGATCAGCCCCAGCATTTT

J: TRBJ2-2
V: TRBV7-9
size: NA
D: NA
CDR3: CASSPGGVNTGELFF
DNA: TGTGCCAGCAGCCCTGGGGGCGTGAACACCGGGGAGCTGTTTTTT

J: TRBJ2-3
V: TRBV21-1
size: NA
D: NA
CDR3: CASTPGLAGGETDTQYF
DNA: TGTGCCAGCACCCCGGGACTAGCGGGGGGGGAAACAGATACGCAGTATTTT

J: TRBJ2-3
V: TRBV10-2
size: NA
D: NA
CDR3: CASSESTLADTQYF
DNA: TGCGCCAGCAGTGAGTCGACGTTAGCAGATACGCAGTATTTT

J: TRBJ1-6
V: TRBV7-9
size: NA
D: NA
CDR3: CASSLRDSPLHF
DNA: TGTGCCAGCAGCTTACGCGATTCACCCCTCCACTTT

J: TRBJ2-3
V: TRBV7-9
size: NA
D: NA
CDR3: CASSLGYAASTDTQYF
DNA: TGTGCCAGCAGCTTAGGGTACGCCGCTAGCACAGATACGCAGTATTTT

J: TRBJ2-3
V: TRBV30
size: NA
D: NA
CDR3: CAWKETVSTDTQYF
DNA: TGTGCCTGGAAGGAGACAGTGTCTACAGATACGCAGTATTTT

J: TRBJ2-3
V: TRBV6-1
size: NA
D: NA
CDR3: CASSEVGRSTDTQYF
DNA: TGTGCCAGCAGTGAAGTGGGCAGAAGCACAGATACGCAGTATTTT

J: TRBJ2-7
V: TRBV23-1
size: NA
D: NA
CDR3: CASQRGLEHTSSYEQYF
DNA: TGCGCCAGCCAACGGGGTCTCGAACATACTAGCTCCTACGAGCAGTACTTC

J: TRBJ1-5
V: TRBV21-1
size: NA
D: NA
CDR3: CASSKVGRVHQPQHF
DNA: TGTGCCAGCAGCAAAGTAGGCAGGGTCCATCAGCCCCAGCATTTT

J: TRBJ2-5
V: TRBV10-3
size: NA
D: NA
CDR3: CAISPGLALPETQYF
DNA: TGTGCCATCAGCCCGGGGCTAGCACTCCCAGAGACCCAGTACTTC

J: TRBJ2-3
V: TRBV5-6
size: NA
D: NA
CDR3: CASSLVPMRDTQYF
DNA: TGTGCCAGCAGCTTGGTTCCGATGAGAGATACGCAGTATTTT

J: TRBJ2-2
V: TRBV7-6
size: NA
D: TRBD2
CDR3: CASSWASGSVNTGELFF
DNA: TGTGCCAGCAGCTGGGCTAGCGGGAGTGTGAACACCGGGGAGCTGTTTTTT

J: TRBJ2-4
V: TRBV5-6
size: NA
D: NA
CDR3: CASTSQADFLFQYF
DNA: TGTGCCAGCACCTCCCAGGCGGACTTCCTATTTCAGTACTTC

J: TRBJ2-1
V: TRBV6-5
size: NA
D: TRBD2
CDR3: CASSYPGGDNEQFF
DNA: TGTGCCAGCAGTTACCCGGGGGGGGACAATGAGCAGTTCTTC

J: TRBJ2-7
V: TRBV7-9
size: NA
D: NA
CDR3: CASSSGIYEQYF
DNA: TGTGCCAGCAGCTCCGGGATCTACGAGCAGTACTTC

J: TRBJ2-1
V: TRBV2
size: NA
D: TRBD2
CDR3: CASRTTSGGANEQFF
DNA: TGTGCCAGCAGAACGACTAGCGGGGGGGCCAATGAGCAGTTCTTC

J: TRBJ2-6
V: TRBV28
size: few
D: TRBD2
CDR3: CASSLLGLAGVSGANVLTF
DNA: TGTGCCAGCAGTTTGTTAGGACTAGCGGGGGTCTCTGGGGCCAACGTCCTGACTTTC

J: TRBJ1-6
V: TRBV6-5
size: NA
D: NA
CDR3: CASSCSTQGYNSPLHF
DNA: TGTGCCAGCAGTTGCTCTACACAGGGATATAATTCACCCCTCCACTTT